This note documents a single T cell receptor (beta chain) sequence. The antigen is not known. This record comes from a study of cytomegalovirus exposure and HLA in healthy donors. About the study: An earlier analysis found roughly 110 million unique TCR beta sequences from about 190 million T cells. From HLA-typed donors, an early data release held roughly 80 million unique TCRs. General study findings and limits: Previously analyzed data showed that most TCR beta V segments were productive at a frequency of about 87% or about 30%. Indistinguishability led to the exclusion of some V segments, TRBV6-2 and TRBV6-3 included.

The germline V and J ends were trimmed by 0 bases and 4 bases, with 10 bases remaining between them. Germline assignment: CDR1 LNHDA and CDR2 SQIVND (reference sequence). CDR3 length: 15 residues. The PCR had 60 Vbeta and 13 Jbeta primers. Assay used: immunoSEQ multiplex PCR; TCRdb lists only in-frame clones, some missing. The data show about 140,000 clones, with about two thirds seen just once and roughly 1.9% held by the top ten. The clonotype originates from a woman aged 55-69 years in good health and CMV-seropositive. The chain joins TRBV19 to TRBJ2-1; tentatively, D is TRBD2 (6 bases). The sample was PBMCs. CDR3 bases: TGTGCCAGTAGTATAGAGGTGGGGGGATACAATGAGCAGTTCTTC. It translates to CASSIEVGGYNEQFF.